The clone carrying this TCR beta chain showed up just a few times. Its target is not known. CDR1 DFQATT and CDR2 SNEGSKA come from the germline V gene (reference sequence). CDR3 length: 16 residues. V lost 6 bases and J 3 bases, leaving 23 bases between the germline ends. This record comes from a study of T-cell memory formation after mild COVID-19. Study-wide findings and caveats: Among contracting clones, CD4+ were mainly CM/EM and CD8+ enriched in EMRA. Cross-reactive memory appears to have joined, as suggested by some responding clones showing up in pre-infection memory.

From 5'RACE with constant-segment primers came TCR alpha and TCR beta cDNA libraries that carried sample barcodes and UMIs. TCRdb redid the calling of the 5' RACE reads with MiXCR, one entry per CDR3 protein. Seen here are under 200,000 distinct CDR3 sequences, over 10% observed once, and the top ten hold 2.5% to 4%. The chain combines TRBV20-1 with TRBJ1-1, with D unclear. The receptor's source is a man between 18 and 29 years old who had mild COVID-19 (a few samples of this study predate the infection). Cell type and time point are not known. Sequenced input: PBMCs or a T cell subset sorted from them (not recorded which). The DNA of the CDR3 is TGCAGTGCCCCCTGGTCCCCCCGTGCCCGGGACACTGAAGCTTTCTTT. This sequence encodes CSAPWSPRARDTEAFF.